Each of the 15 T cell receptor beta chains below was sequenced from the same sample in a study of T-cell reconstitution after alpha-beta-depleted transplantation in children. Molecular barcoding with unique molecular identifiers was used for the TCRbeta library. TCRdb reanalysed the PCR reads using MiXCR and keeps one entry per CDR3 protein. This sample carries hundreds of thousands of distinct CDR3 sequences, roughly a tenth of them seen once, and the ten largest clones take approximately 28%. Sample: PBMCs, taken before TCRalphabeta/CD19-depleted stem cell transplant. The receptors derive from a child under two years old with acute myeloid leukemia, due to receive a stem cell transplant.

Many counts were recorded for this clonotype. The chain recombines TRBV12-3 or TRBV12-4 with TRBJ2-3; 7 positions agree with TRBD1. This CDR3 is built from 15 residues. V lost 3 bases and J lost 6; bases outside the gene matches: 9. The chain's CDR3 is CASSFPHQGEDTQYF. The CDR3 DNA follows: TGTGCCAGCAGTTTCCCACACCAGGGGGAGGATACGCAGTATTTT.

This clonotype has ten or more counts. This chain joins TRBV5-1 and TRBJ1-2, with 7 bases matching TRBD1. The CDR3 extends over 14 amino acids. The germline gives CDR1 SGHRS, CDR2 YFSETQ. V dropped 4 bases and J dropped 7; count of bases not matched to a gene: 10. In DNA, the CDR3 is TGCGCCAGCAGCCCACAGGGAGGGGGCCTTGGCTACACCTTC. Encoded protein: CASSPQGGGLGYTF.

This clonotype was recorded at least ten times. The rearrangement links TRBV5-1 to TRBJ2-5; TRBD2 matches at 7 bases. The V gene end was trimmed by 3 bases and the J gene end by 5 bases; junction bases not matched to a gene: 4. Germline V gives CDR1 SGHRS, CDR2 YFSETQ. This CDR3 has 13 amino acids. CDR3 loop: CASSSGGRETQYF. For the CDR3, the DNA is TGCGCCAGCAGCTCGGGGGGACGGGAGACCCAGTACTTC.

At least ten counts were recorded for this clonotype. This sequence joins TRBV7-2 and TRBJ2-1, with 8 bases aligning to TRBD1. The CDR3 loop spans 15 amino acids. The V and J ends lost 5 bases and 7 bases, in that order; junction bases with no gene match: 10. CDR1 is SGHTA, CDR2 FQGNSA, per germline. CDR3 protein: CASSESWTGRNEQFF. The CDR3 nucleotides are TGTGCCAGCAGCGAGTCCTGGACAGGGAGGAATGAGCAGTTCTTC.

This clonotype was detected many times. The chain recombines TRBV20-1 with TRBJ1-4, with a tentative D call TRBD1 (6 bases). The CDR3 has 14 residues. Germline lookup yields CDR1 DFQATT and CDR2 SNEGSKA (reference sequence). Trimming took off 3 bases at V and 3 bases at J, with 11 bases between the two ends. CDR3 DNA: TGCAGTGCTAGCGTACAGGGCCCTAATGAAAAACTGTTTTTT. Translated, it gives CSASVQGPNEKLFF.

This clonotype has ten or more counts. The CDR3 here is CASTLTQNTGELFF. CDR3 nucleotide sequence: TGTGCCAGCACCCTGACACAGAACACCGGGGAGCTGTTTTTT. J is TRBJ2-2 and V is TRBV12-3 or TRBV12-4; D is unclear. This CDR3 has 14 residues. The V gene lost 7 bases and the J gene lost 1 base, with 10 bases spanning the gap.

This clonotype came up many times. The rearrangement links TRBV28 to TRBJ1-5, with D maybe TRBD1 (6 bases). Looked up from germline, CDR1 is MDHEN and CDR2 is SYDVKM. The CDR3 is made up of 16 amino acids. V lost 4 bases, J lost 2 bases, and 15 bases lay in between. In DNA, the CDR3 is TGTGCCAGCAGTTCATATCAGGGGTATGGCAATCAGCCCCAGCATTTT. This sequence encodes CASSSYQGYGNQPQHF.

This clonotype has more than one count but fewer than ten. The chain is built from TRBV30 and TRBJ1-6, with D possibly being TRBD1 (6 bases). Trimming shortened V by 5 bases and J by 7 bases, and 12 bases separated the two germline ends. The V gene's germline CDR1 is GTSNPN and CDR2 SVGIG (reference sequence). This CDR3 contains 13 residues. The CDR3 sequence: CAWGGGLNSPLHF. In DNA, the CDR3 is TGTGCCTGGGGGGGGGGCCTCAATTCACCCCTCCACTTT.

At least ten counts were recorded for this clonotype. The rearrangement links TRBV24-1 to TRBJ2-5; 7 bases are shared with TRBD2. The CDR3 has 13 amino acids. The junction had 2 bases not matched to a gene; V was cut back by 6 bases and J by 2 bases. Germline values: CDR1 KGHDR, CDR2 SFDVKD. DNA of the CDR3: TGTGCCACCAGTCGCGGGAGTCAAGAGACCCAGTACTTC. Its translation: CATSRGSQETQYF.

This clonotype has ten or more counts. This chain connects TRBV12-3 or TRBV12-4 to TRBJ2-1, with 8 bases aligning to TRBD2. The CDR3 is made up of 14 amino acids. The trim removed 6 bases at V and 8 bases at J, leaving 9 bases unmatched. The CDR3 nucleotides read TGTGCCAGCAGCACGGCTCCGGGGGGGTATGAGCAGTTCTTC. It codes for CASSTAPGGYEQFF.

This clonotype was seen repeatedly, ten times or more. This chain connects TRBV10-3 to TRBJ2-3, with D possibly being TRBD1 or TRBD2 (5 bases each). The CDR3 runs to 16 residues. The ends were cut back, 6 bases at V and 2 bases at J, with 18 bases in the middle. Germline loops: CDR1 ENHRY, CDR2 SYGVKD. The CDR3 here is CAISPRRDPLTDTQYF. The CDR3 region has the DNA TGTGCCATCAGCCCCAGACGGGACCCCCTCACAGATACGCAGTATTTT.

This clonotype was detected only a few times. The chain uses TRBV19 and TRBJ2-2, with 7 bases identical to TRBD2. The CDR3 length is 15 residues. CDR1 is LNHDA, CDR2 SQIVND, per germline (reference sequence). J gave up 3 bases and V 5 bases, and 6 bases lay outside the gene matches. The CDR3 DNA follows: TGTGCCAGTAGTGACCCCGGGGGGTACACCGGGGAGCTGTTTTTT. This encodes CASSDPGGYTGELFF.

This clonotype was recorded many times. The chain recombines TRBV7-9 with TRBJ2-1; D is unclear. The CDR3 totals 15 residues. Germline V gene data show CDR1 as SEHNR and CDR2 as FQNEAQ (reference sequence). V shed 4 bases and J shed 3 bases, with 13 bases lying between them. The CDR3 nucleotides read TGTGCCAGCAGCTGGGGATCTCCCCTCTACAATGAGCAGTTCTTC. Translated: CASSWGSPLYNEQFF.

This clonotype occurred many times. The chain uses TRBV5-5 and TRBJ1-1; a possible D gene is TRBD1 (5 bases). The CDR3 sequence is 14 residues long. Germline CDR1 SGHKS, CDR2 YYEKEE (reference sequence). Trimming removed 2 bases at V and 1 base at J, with 9 bases between. CDR3 DNA: TGTGCCAGCAGCTTCCAGCAGGGGAACACTGAAGCTTTCTTT. Translation: CASSFQQGNTEAFF.

This clonotype was observed at least ten times. The V and J genes are TRBV3-1 and TRBJ2-5; D is uncertain. V lost 3 bases and J 0 bases, leaving 2 bases between the germline ends. Germline-derived CDR1 and CDR2 are LGHDT and YNNKEL (reference sequence). The CDR3 runs 12 residues. CDR3 loop: CASSQYQETQYF. The CDR3 DNA is TGTGCCAGCAGCCAGTACCAAGAGACCCAGTACTTC.